The 16 T cell receptor beta chains below come from one sample, sequenced in a study of cytomegalovirus exposure and HLA in healthy donors. The PCR contained 60 Vbeta and 13 Jbeta primers. TCRdb's copy holds only in-frame clones and misses some; the assay was immunoSEQ multiplex PCR. Here the sample spans approximately 160,000 clones, around 68% being singletons. The sequencing sample was made of PBMCs. Every receptor here comes from a man in his fifties in good health and CMV-seronegative.

The chain employs TRBV5-6 and TRBJ1-1; 8 nucleotides match TRBD1. CDR1 is SGHDT and CDR2 is YYEEEE in the germline V gene. CDR3 length: 17 amino acids. V was pared by 2 bases and J by 4 bases, with 13 bases of the junction left unmatched. The CDR3 DNA is TGTGCCAGCAGCTTACAACCCCTCTTCACAGGGGGCACTGAAGCTTTCTTT. Protein sequence: CASSLQPLFTGGTEAFF.

This chain links TRBV9 with TRBJ2-6; 11 nucleotides line up with TRBD1. J was trimmed by 4 bases and V by 3 bases; bases with no gene match: 9. This CDR3 region has 18 residues. Germline-derived CDR1 and CDR2 are SGDLS and YYNGEE. CDR3 sequence (DNA): TGTGCCAGCAGCGCCGGGACAGGGGGTGGTGCAGGGGCCAACGTCCTGACTTTC. Translation gives CASSAGTGGGAGANVLTF.

Comment on this clone: The DNA is omitted, as the CDR3 cannot be located on it reliably, and the CDR3 follows TCRdb's listing. The rearrangement links TRBV21-1 to TRBJ2-3; the table's D call, TRBD1, was not checked against the DNA. TRBV21-1 is described as a pseudogene. The CDR3 contains 19 residues when both ends are counted. This CDR3 reads CASSKGPVGQGARTDTQYF.

This chain links TRBV19 with TRBJ1-5; TRBD1 might be the D (6 bases). V was shortened by 7 bases and J by 2 bases, with 12 bases between the two germline ends. Germline assignment: CDR1 LNHDA and CDR2 SQIVND (reference sequence). There are 14 residues in the CDR3. CDR3 nucleotides: TGTGCCAGTAAGTCAGGGGCGGGCAATCAGCCCCAGCATTTT. Protein sequence: CASKSGAGNQPQHF.

This sequence joins TRBV5-1 and TRBJ1-1; D not certain. Trimming removed 1 base at V and 0 bases at J, with 10 bases between. The length of the CDR3 is 15 residues. Germline V gene data show CDR1 as SGHRS and CDR2 as YFSETQ. CDR3 bases: TGCGCCAGCAGCTTGCTTACAGATATGAACACTGAAGCTTTCTTT. It encodes CASSLLTDMNTEAFF.

The J gene is TRBJ2-7, the V gene TRBV19, with TRBD1 matching 7 bases. V was clipped by 4 bases and J by 2 bases; unmatched bases: 5. Germline V gives CDR1 LNHDA, CDR2 SQIVND (reference sequence). The CDR3 sequence is 14 residues long. For the CDR3, the DNA is TGTGCCAGTAGTACCGGACAGGCCCCCTACGAGCAGTACTTC. Encoded protein: CASSTGQAPYEQYF.

The chain uses TRBV5-3 and TRBJ1-1, with a possible D match to TRBD1 (6 bases). TRBV5-3 carries the ORF label, with uncertain function. CDR3 length: 16 residues. Trimming left V 6 bases short and J 1 base short, with 19 bases between. For the CDR3, the DNA is TGTGCCAGAAAGGGGGTAGGGACCCCAGGGAACACTGAAGCTTTCTTT. Translating it yields CARKGVGTPGNTEAFF.

V and J are TRBV6-5 and TRBJ2-1, with 10 positions matching TRBD1. The junction had 6 bases not matched to a gene; V was cut back by 6 bases and J by 4 bases. The CDR3 extends over 15 amino acids. Germline CDR1 MNHEY, CDR2 SVGAGI. DNA for the CDR3: TGTGCCAGCAGGGAACCGGGACAGGGGTACAATGAGCAGTTCTTC. Encoded protein: CASREPGQGYNEQFF.

J is TRBJ1-2 and V is TRBV19; a possible D gene is TRBD1 (6 bases). Trimming removed 7 bases from V and 6 bases from J, with 24 bases in between. The CDR3 is 16 amino acids. The germline gives CDR1 LNHDA, CDR2 SQIVND (reference sequence). The CDR3 DNA reads as TGTGCCAGTACCACCACCGGGACACGGAAAGTGGATGGCTACACCTTC. Its protein is CASTTTGTRKVDGYTF.

This clone was found once. V gene TRBV7-7 combines with J gene TRBJ2-2, with a weak D call TRBD1 (5 bases). This CDR3 is 16 amino acids long. Germline V gene lookup returns CDR1 SSHAT and CDR2 FNYEAQ (reference sequence). V was cut by 6 bases and J by 4 bases, with 18 bases left in between. CDR3 nucleotide sequence: TGTGCCAGCAGTCCATCCCCAGGGAAGGGCACCGGGGAGCTGTTTTTT. Translation gives CASSPSPGKGTGELFF.

V is TRBV18 and J is TRBJ1-1; 7 bases align to TRBD1. The CDR3 length is 15 residues. Germline V gene lookup returns CDR1 KGHSH and CDR2 LQKENI. The J segment lost 5 bases and the V segment lost 6 bases, leaving 12 bases of the junction unmatched. The CDR3 region has the DNA TGTGCCAGCTCTTTCTCCGACAGGGCTGGGACTGAAGCTTTCTTT. Its protein is CASSFSDRAGTEAFF. The variable domain in full, with the rest retrieved from reference TRBV18 and TRBJ1-1, is NAGVMQNPRHLVRRRGQEARLRCSPMKGHSHVYWYRQLPEEGLKFMVYLQKENIIDESGMPKERFSAEFPKEGPSILRIQQVVRGDSAAYFCASSFSDRAGTEAFFGQGTRLTVV.

The DNA of the CDR3 is TGCGCCAGCAGCTTGCAGGGCATTGATGAAAAACTGTTTTTT. Amino acid sequence: CASSLQGIDEKLFF. The chain joins TRBV5-1 to TRBJ1-4; D possibly corresponds to TRBD1 (5 bases). V was cut by 1 base and J by 6 bases, with 10 bases left in between. The CDR3 totals 14 residues. Germline CDR1 is SGHRS and CDR2 is YFSETQ. The variable domain in full, with the rest retrieved from reference TRBV5-1 and TRBJ1-4, is KAGVTQTPRYLIKTRGQQVTLSCSPISGHRSVSWYQQTPGQGLQFLFEYFSETQRNKGNFPGRFSGRQFSNSRSEMNVSTLELGDSALYLCASSLQGIDEKLFFGSGTQLSVL.

This clone turned up a few times. The V call is TRBV6-5, the J call TRBJ2-7; D might be TRBD1 (7 bases). Trimming stripped 6 bases from V and 7 bases from J, with 22 bases between. Germline-derived CDR1 and CDR2 are MNHEY and SVGAGI. This CDR3 region has 15 residues. CDR3 loop: CASSTATGDSREQYF. CDR3 in DNA: TGTGCCAGCAGCACCGCCACAGGGGACTCTAGGGAGCAGTACTTC.

This clone was counted a few times. The junction differs from germline at one of its ends, possibly a read error. The gene calls are TRBV29-1 and TRBJ2-2; a weak D match, TRBD2 (5 bases). The CDR3 spans 17 residues. Germline V gene lookup returns CDR1 SQVTM and CDR2 ANQGSEA. In DNA form, the CDR3 reads TGCAGCGTCGAAGACGATTTCCTCGGGAAGGGAACCGGGGAGCTGTTTTTT. Its protein product is CSVEDDFLGKGTGELFF.

The V gene is TRBV5-1, the J gene TRBJ1-2; D is unresolved. This CDR3 has 14 amino acids. V lost 4 bases and J 3 bases, leaving 13 bases between the germline ends. Germline V gives CDR1 SGHRS, CDR2 YFSETQ. CDR3 loop: CASSGSGGYYGYTF. CDR3 sequence (DNA): TGCGCCAGCAGCGGGTCGGGAGGGTACTATGGCTACACCTTC.

The chain links TRBV5-1 to TRBJ2-1; possible D gene TRBD2, 6 bases. V dropped 0 bases and J dropped 1 base, with 17 bases sitting between them. Looked up from germline, CDR1 is SGHRS and CDR2 is YFSETQ. This CDR3 has 18 residues. DNA for the CDR3: TGCGCCAGCAGCTTGGTTGGAGGGACGGGCAAATCCTACAATGAGCAGTTCTTC. Protein: CASSLVGGTGKSYNEQFF.